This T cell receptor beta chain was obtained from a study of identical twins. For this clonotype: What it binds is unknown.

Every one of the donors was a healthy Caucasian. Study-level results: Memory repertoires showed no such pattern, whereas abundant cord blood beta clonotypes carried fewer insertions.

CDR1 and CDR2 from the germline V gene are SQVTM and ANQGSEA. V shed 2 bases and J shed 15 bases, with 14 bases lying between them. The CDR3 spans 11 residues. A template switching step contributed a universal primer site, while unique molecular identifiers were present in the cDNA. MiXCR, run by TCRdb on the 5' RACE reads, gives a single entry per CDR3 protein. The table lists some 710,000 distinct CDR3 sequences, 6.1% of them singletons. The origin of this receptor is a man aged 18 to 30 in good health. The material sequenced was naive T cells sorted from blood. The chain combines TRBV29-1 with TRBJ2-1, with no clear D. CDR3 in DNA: TGCAGCGTTGAATTTGGTCCGAGGACGTTCTTC. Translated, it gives CSVEFGPRTFF.